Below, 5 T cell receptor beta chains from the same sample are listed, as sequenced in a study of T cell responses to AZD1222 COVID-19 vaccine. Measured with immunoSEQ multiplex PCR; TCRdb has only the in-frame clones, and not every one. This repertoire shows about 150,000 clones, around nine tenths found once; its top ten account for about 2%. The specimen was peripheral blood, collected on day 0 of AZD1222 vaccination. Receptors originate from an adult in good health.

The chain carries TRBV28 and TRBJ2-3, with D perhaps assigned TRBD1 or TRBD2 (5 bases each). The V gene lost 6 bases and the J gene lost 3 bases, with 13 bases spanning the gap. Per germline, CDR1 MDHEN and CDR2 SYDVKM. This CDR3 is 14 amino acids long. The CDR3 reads CASRTPGGTDTQYF. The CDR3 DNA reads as TGTGCCAGCAGAACCCCTGGGGGAACAGATACGCAGTATTTT.

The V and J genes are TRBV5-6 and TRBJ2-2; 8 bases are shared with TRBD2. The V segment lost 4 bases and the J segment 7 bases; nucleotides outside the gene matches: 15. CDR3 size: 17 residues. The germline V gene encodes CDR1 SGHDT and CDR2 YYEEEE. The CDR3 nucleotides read TGTGCCAGCAGCGGTAGCCAGCGGGAGCTTTTGATCGGGGAGCTGTTTTTT. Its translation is CASSGSQRELLIGELFF.

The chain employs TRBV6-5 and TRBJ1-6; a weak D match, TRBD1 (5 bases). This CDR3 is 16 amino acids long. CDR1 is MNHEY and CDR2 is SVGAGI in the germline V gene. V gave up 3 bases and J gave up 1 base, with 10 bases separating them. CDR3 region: CASSYSSGSYNSPLHF. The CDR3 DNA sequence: TGTGCCAGCAGTTATTCATCAGGGTCCTATAATTCACCCCTCCACTTT.

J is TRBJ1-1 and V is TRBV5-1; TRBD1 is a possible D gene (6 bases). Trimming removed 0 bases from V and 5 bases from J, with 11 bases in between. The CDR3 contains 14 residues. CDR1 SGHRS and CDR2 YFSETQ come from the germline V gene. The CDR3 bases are TGCGCCAGCAGCTTGGACAGGGAGGGTACTGAAGCTTTCTTT. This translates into CASSLDREGTEAFF.

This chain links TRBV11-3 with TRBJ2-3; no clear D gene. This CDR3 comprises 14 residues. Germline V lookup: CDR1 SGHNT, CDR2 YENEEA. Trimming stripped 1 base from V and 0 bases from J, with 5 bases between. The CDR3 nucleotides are TGTGCCAGCAGCTTAGTTTCCAGCACAGATACGCAGTATTTT. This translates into CASSLVSSTDTQYF. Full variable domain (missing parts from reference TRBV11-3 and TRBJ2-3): EAGVVQSPRYKIIEKKQPVAFWCNPISGHNTLYWYLQNLGQGPELLIRYENEEAVDDSQLPKDRFSAERLKGVDSTLKIQPAELGDSAVYLCASSLVSSTDTQYFGPGTRLTVL.